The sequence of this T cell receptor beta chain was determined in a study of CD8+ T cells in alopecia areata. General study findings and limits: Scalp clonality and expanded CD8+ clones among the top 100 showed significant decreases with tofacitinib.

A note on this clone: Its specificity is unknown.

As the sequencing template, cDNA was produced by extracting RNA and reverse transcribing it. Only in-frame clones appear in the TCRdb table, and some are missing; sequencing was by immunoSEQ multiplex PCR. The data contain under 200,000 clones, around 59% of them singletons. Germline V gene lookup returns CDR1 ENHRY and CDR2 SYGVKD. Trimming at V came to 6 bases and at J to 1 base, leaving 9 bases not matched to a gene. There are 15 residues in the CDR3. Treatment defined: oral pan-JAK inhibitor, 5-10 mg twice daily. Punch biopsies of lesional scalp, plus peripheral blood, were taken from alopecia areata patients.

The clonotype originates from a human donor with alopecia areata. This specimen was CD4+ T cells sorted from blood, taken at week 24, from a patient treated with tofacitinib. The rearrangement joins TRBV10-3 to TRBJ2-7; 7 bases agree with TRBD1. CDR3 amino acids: CAIREQGKGSYEQYF. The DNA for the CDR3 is TGTGCCATCAGAGAACAGGGGAAGGGGTCCTACGAGCAGTACTTC.